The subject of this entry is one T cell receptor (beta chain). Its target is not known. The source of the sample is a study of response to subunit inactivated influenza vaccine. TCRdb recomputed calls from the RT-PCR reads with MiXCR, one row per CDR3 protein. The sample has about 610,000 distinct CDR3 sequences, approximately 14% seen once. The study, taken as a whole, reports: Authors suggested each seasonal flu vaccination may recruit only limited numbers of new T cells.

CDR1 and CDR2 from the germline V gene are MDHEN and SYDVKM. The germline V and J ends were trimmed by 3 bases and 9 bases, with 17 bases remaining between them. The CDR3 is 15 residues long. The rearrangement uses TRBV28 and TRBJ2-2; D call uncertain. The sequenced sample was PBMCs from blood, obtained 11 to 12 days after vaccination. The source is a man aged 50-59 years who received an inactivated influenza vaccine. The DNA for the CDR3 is TGTGCCAGCAGTTTGGACGGAGCTACCTTCCGGGAGCTGTTTTTT. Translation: CASSLDGATFRELFF.